This record concerns one T cell receptor (beta chain) sequence. This sample was taken from a study of blood T cell repertoires in COVID-19. Original data processing: Nucleated cell counts were estimated from reference gene primer amplification. Assay: immunoSEQ multiplex PCR; the TCRdb copy retains only in-frame clones and omits some. V and J calls plus clone size are reproduced from that table; the DNA served to infer D and trimming. This table holds nearly 400,000 clones, roughly nine tenths found once. Those who participated ranged in age from roughly 18 to 89 years and resided in under 25 US areas. The CDR3 runs 15 residues. Germline V gene sequence: CDR1 SGHTA, CDR2 FQGNSA. The V gene lost 5 bases and the J gene lost 8 bases, with 19 bases spanning the gap.

The chain uses TRBV7-2 and TRBJ2-1, with a tentative D call TRBD2 (6 bases). This receptor was taken from a woman in her twenties or thirties who had recovered from COVID-19. Sequenced material: PBMCs or T cells enriched from blood (not recorded which). The CDR3 loop reads CASSELAWIDDEQFF. The CDR3 coding sequence is TGTGCCAGCAGCGAGCTAGCGTGGATTGATGATGAGCAGTTCTTC.